Listed below are T cell receptor beta chains from one sample, sequenced in a study of T cell responses to AZD1222 COVID-19 vaccine. Using immunoSEQ multiplex PCR, the repertoire was profiled, and TCRdb retains in-frame clones only, with some absent. The sample carries roughly 140,000 clones, around 87% recorded once. The sequences come from peripheral blood, collected on day 0 of AZD1222 vaccination. These receptors originate from an adult in good health. Both conserved end residues are part of each CDR3. D genes are given only for firm matches. For some rows the clone size is stated as once, few or many, or as a class when expanded; others skip it.

J gene: TRBJ2-5; V gene: TRBV7-7; D gene: NA; clone size: NA; CDR3 protein: CASSQGTLAVRETQYF; CDR3 DNA: TGTGCCAGCAGCCAGGGGACTCTAGCAGTTCGAGAGACCCAGTACTTC
J gene: TRBJ1-5; V gene: TRBV30; D gene: TRBD1; clone size: few; CDR3 protein: CAWSAGQGAWSNQPQHF; CDR3 DNA: TGTGCCTGGAGTGCTGGGCAGGGGGCGTGGAGCAATCAGCCCCAGCATTTT
J gene: TRBJ2-5; V gene: TRBV27; D gene: NA; clone size: NA; CDR3 protein: CASSSTGVQETQYF; CDR3 DNA: TGTGCCAGCAGTTCCACAGGAGTCCAAGAGACCCAGTACTTC
J gene: TRBJ1-1; V gene: TRBV6-1; D gene: NA; clone size: NA; CDR3 protein: CASSERGSGVNTEAFF; CDR3 DNA: TGTGCCAGCAGTGAACGGGGGTCGGGCGTGAACACTGAAGCTTTCTTT
J gene: TRBJ1-2; V gene: TRBV18; D gene: NA; clone size: NA; CDR3 protein: CASSPPGPYGYTF; CDR3 DNA: TGTGCCAGCTCACCACCGGGCCCCTATGGCTACACCTTC
J gene: TRBJ1-2; V gene: TRBV30; D gene: NA; clone size: NA; CDR3 protein: CAWSVLGHYGYTF; CDR3 DNA: TGTGCCTGGAGTGTACTCGGTCACTATGGCTACACCTTC
J gene: TRBJ2-1; V gene: TRBV19; D gene: NA; clone size: NA; CDR3 protein: CASSGPPRNEQFF; CDR3 DNA: TGTGCCAGTAGTGGGCCCCCTCGCAATGAGCAGTTCTTC
J gene: TRBJ1-2; V gene: TRBV18; D gene: NA; clone size: NA; CDR3 protein: CASSPSGTNYGYTF; CDR3 DNA: TGTGCCAGCTCACCGTCCGGGACTAACTATGGCTACACCTTC
J gene: TRBJ1-2; V gene: TRBV30; D gene: TRBD1; clone size: NA; CDR3 protein: CAWDNRGHYGYTF; CDR3 DNA: TGTGCCTGGGATAACAGGGGGCACTATGGCTACACCTTC
J gene: TRBJ1-1; V gene: TRBV9; D gene: NA; clone size: once; CDR3 protein: CASSVGKSEAFF; CDR3 DNA: TGTGCCAGCAGCGTAGGAAAATCTGAAGCTTTCTTT
J gene: TRBJ2-1; V gene: TRBV3-1/TRBV3-2; D gene: NA; clone size: NA; CDR3 protein: CASSQDRSRVKFF; CDR3 DNA: TGTGCCAGCAGCCAAGATAGGAGCAGGGTAAAGTTCTTC
J gene: TRBJ1-2; V gene: TRBV3-1/TRBV3-2; D gene: NA; clone size: NA; CDR3 protein: CASSHGGLRGYTF; CDR3 DNA: TGTGCCAGCAGCCACGGGGGGCTCCGGGGCTACACCTTC
J gene: TRBJ1-3; V gene: TRBV28; D gene: NA; clone size: NA; CDR3 protein: CASSFKPSGNTIYF; CDR3 DNA: TGTGCCAGCAGTTTTAAACCGTCTGGAAACACCATATATTTT
J gene: TRBJ1-1; V gene: TRBV10-3; D gene: NA; clone size: NA; CDR3 protein: CAISDQANTEAFF; CDR3 DNA: TGTGCCATCAGTGATCAGGCCAACACTGAAGCTTTCTTT
J gene: TRBJ1-2; V gene: TRBV12-3/TRBV12-4; D gene: NA; clone size: NA; CDR3 protein: CASSKISLGYTF; CDR3 DNA: TGTGCCAGCAGCAAGATTTCGCTTGGCTACACCTTC
J gene: TRBJ1-2; V gene: TRBV18; D gene: NA; clone size: NA; CDR3 protein: CASSPPTGFGNYGYTF; CDR3 DNA: TGTGCCAGCTCACCCCCTACAGGGTTCGGGAACTATGGCTACACCTTC
J gene: TRBJ1-4; V gene: TRBV18; D gene: TRBD1; clone size: NA; CDR3 protein: CASSPPTGDGEKLFF; CDR3 DNA: TGTGCCAGCTCACCACCCACAGGGGATGGCGAAAAACTGTTTTTT
J gene: TRBJ2-2; V gene: TRBV24-1; D gene: TRBD1; clone size: few; CDR3 protein: CATSGLQGAGELFF; CDR3 DNA: TGTGCCACCAGTGGCCTCCAGGGGGCCGGGGAGCTGTTTTTT
J gene: TRBJ2-6; V gene: TRBV4-1; D gene: NA; clone size: NA; CDR3 protein: CASSQEAGSGANVLTF; CDR3 DNA: TGCGCCAGCAGCCAAGAGGCAGGGTCTGGGGCCAACGTCCTGACTTTC
J gene: TRBJ2-7; V gene: TRBV3-1/TRBV3-2; D gene: TRBD2; clone size: NA; CDR3 protein: CASSLIAGAAHEQYF; CDR3 DNA: TGTGCCAGCAGCCTAATAGCGGGAGCCGCACACGAGCAGTACTTC
J gene: TRBJ1-1; V gene: TRBV29-1; D gene: NA; clone size: NA; CDR3 protein: CSATVNTEAFF; CDR3 DNA: TGCAGCGCGACAGTGAACACTGAAGCTTTCTTT
J gene: TRBJ1-6; V gene: TRBV27; D gene: TRBD1; clone size: NA; CDR3 protein: CASRAGGSRNSPLHF; CDR3 DNA: TGTGCCAGCAGAGCAGGGGGAAGTCGTAATTCACCCCTCCACTTT
J gene: TRBJ2-7; V gene: TRBV10-2; D gene: NA; clone size: NA; CDR3 protein: CASDFRGNEQYF; CDR3 DNA: TGCGCCAGCGACTTCAGGGGCAACGAGCAGTACTTC
J gene: TRBJ1-6; V gene: TRBV6-5; D gene: TRBD1; clone size: NA; CDR3 protein: CASKENRGNNSPLHF; CDR3 DNA: TGTGCCAGCAAAGAGAACAGGGGTAATAATTCACCCCTCCACTTT
J gene: TRBJ1-3; V gene: TRBV7-9; D gene: NA; clone size: NA; CDR3 protein: CASSPGGGSSGNTIYF; CDR3 DNA: TGTGCCAGCAGCCCCGGTGGGGGGAGCTCTGGAAACACCATATATTTT
J gene: TRBJ2-7; V gene: TRBV5-1; D gene: NA; clone size: NA; CDR3 protein: CASRFYGDTYEQYF; CDR3 DNA: TGCGCCAGCAGGTTTTATGGGGATACCTACGAGCAGTACTTC
J gene: TRBJ1-2; V gene: TRBV7-2; D gene: NA; clone size: once; CDR3 protein: CASSLGSTGVYYGYTF; CDR3 DNA: TGTGCCAGCAGCTTAGGGTCGACAGGAGTCTACTATGGCTACACCTTC
J gene: TRBJ1-1; V gene: TRBV6-5; D gene: TRBD1; clone size: NA; CDR3 protein: CASLGTGSRNTEAFF; CDR3 DNA: TGTGCCAGCCTCGGGACAGGGAGTAGGAACACTGAAGCTTTCTTT
J gene: TRBJ2-1; V gene: TRBV4-1; D gene: TRBD2; clone size: NA; CDR3 protein: CASSQFFSGDGNEQFF; CDR3 DNA: TGCGCCAGCAGCCAGTTTTTTAGCGGGGATGGGAATGAGCAGTTCTTC
J gene: TRBJ2-2; V gene: TRBV18; D gene: TRBD1; clone size: NA; CDR3 protein: CASSPRGPDTGELFF; CDR3 DNA: TGTGCCAGCTCTCCCAGGGGGCCGGACACCGGGGAGCTGTTTTTT
J gene: TRBJ2-5; V gene: TRBV7-8; D gene: TRBD2; clone size: NA; CDR3 protein: CASSTTSGSRETQYF; CDR3 DNA: TGTGCCAGCAGCACGACTAGCGGGAGTCGGGAGACCCAGTACTTC
J gene: TRBJ2-1; V gene: TRBV9; D gene: TRBD2; clone size: NA; CDR3 protein: CASSVGTSGRGEQFF; CDR3 DNA: TGTGCCAGCAGCGTAGGGACTAGCGGGAGAGGTGAGCAGTTCTTC
J gene: TRBJ2-2; V gene: TRBV9; D gene: TRBD2; clone size: NA; CDR3 protein: CASSVEGGRVELFF; CDR3 DNA: TGTGCCAGCAGCGTAGAGGGCGGGAGGGTGGAGCTGTTTTTT
J gene: TRBJ2-3; V gene: TRBV5-1; D gene: NA; clone size: NA; CDR3 protein: CASSSLRDTIFTDTQYF; CDR3 DNA: TGCGCCAGCAGCTCTCTCCGGGACACGATTTTCACAGATACGCAGTATTTT
J gene: TRBJ2-1; V gene: TRBV7-9; D gene: TRBD2; clone size: few; CDR3 protein: CASRGPLAGSGFKYEQFF; CDR3 DNA: TGTGCCAGCAGGGGGCCACTAGCGGGATCCGGCTTCAAGTATGAGCAGTTCTTC
J gene: TRBJ2-3; V gene: TRBV3-1/TRBV3-2; D gene: NA; clone size: NA; CDR3 protein: CASSLVNSDTQYF; CDR3 DNA: TGTGCCAGCAGCCTCGTGAATTCAGATACGCAGTATTTT
J gene: TRBJ1-4; V gene: TRBV5-6; D gene: NA; clone size: NA; CDR3 protein: CASSLAAGAAGEKLFF; CDR3 DNA: TGTGCCAGCAGCTTGGCGGCGGGGGCCGCGGGTGAAAAACTGTTTTTT